The 27 T cell receptor beta chains presented below share a single source sample, sequenced in a study of blood T cell repertoires in COVID-19. The table came from immunoSEQ multiplex PCR; TCRdb's copy has only in-frame clones and leaves some out. The sample lists a few hundred thousand clones, approximately 90% occurring once. Sequencing was carried out using PBMCs or T cells enriched from blood (not recorded which). These receptors were obtained from a woman aged 45-60 years who had recovered from COVID-19.

CDR3 DNA sequence: TGTGCCATCAGTGAGTCGACAGACGGGAACACTGAAGCTTTCTTT. This codes for CAISESTDGNTEAFF. The gene calls are TRBV10-3 and TRBJ1-1; D may be TRBD1 (5 bases). V lost 0 bases and J 1 base, leaving 9 bases between the germline ends. The length of the CDR3 is 15 residues. From germline, CDR1 is ENHRY and CDR2 SYGVKD.

The rearrangement joins TRBV4-2 to TRBJ2-1; a possible D gene is TRBD1 (6 bases). The CDR3 runs to 16 residues. The germline V gene encodes CDR1 LGHNA and CDR2 YNFKEQ. Deletions cut 3 bases from V and 15 bases from J, with 27 bases between. CDR3 DNA: TGTGCCAGCAGCCAGCCCGGGATAGGGGGTTCGCGCTTGCTGTTCTTC. Amino acid sequence: CASSQPGIGGSRLLFF.

Many counts were recorded for this clone. The V gene is TRBV6-4, the J gene TRBJ2-3; TRBD2 agrees at 14 bases. This CDR3 is 18 amino acids long. The germline gives CDR1 MRHNA, CDR2 SNTAGT. V gave up 2 bases and J gave up 3 bases; unmatched junction bases: 7. This CDR3 reads CASSDLTGTSGGTDTQYF. CDR3 sequence (DNA): TGTGCCAGCAGTGACCTGACCGGGACTAGCGGGGGAACAGATACGCAGTATTTT.

This clone was seen only once. The chain uses TRBV2 and TRBJ2-7; D unresolved. The CDR3 covers 11 residues. CDR1 is SNHLY and CDR2 is FYNNEI in the germline V gene. V dropped 6 bases and J dropped 5 bases, with 8 bases sitting between them. The CDR3 DNA follows: TGTGCCAGCAGGCAGGAAGACGAGCAGTACTTC. Translating it yields CASRQEDEQYF.

The chain links TRBV14 to TRBJ2-2; D perhaps matches TRBD1 (6 bases). The CDR3 has 16 amino acids. V lost 4 bases, J lost 2 bases, and 14 bases lay in between. CDR1 is SGHDN, CDR2 FVKESK, per germline. The CDR3 DNA reads as TGTGCCAGCAGCCGATGGAGGACAGTCAACACCGGGGAGCTGTTTTTT. Its translation is CASSRWRTVNTGELFF. The full variable domain, with the rest looked up from reference TRBV14 and TRBJ2-2, is EAGVTQFPSHSVIEKGQTVTLRCDPISGHDNLYWYRRVMGKEIKFLLHFVKESKQDESGMPNNRFLAERTGGTYSTLKVQPAELEDSGVYFCASSRWRTVNTGELFFGEGSRLTVL.

Written as DNA, the CDR3 is TGTGCCACCCACAGGGCCGCTGGAAACACCATATATTTT. The encoded protein is CATHRAAGNTIYF. The chain recombines TRBV5-6 with TRBJ1-3, with D possibly being TRBD1 (6 bases). The CDR3 spans 13 residues. From germline, CDR1 is SGHDT and CDR2 YYEEEE. Trimming took 9 bases from V and 2 from J, leaving 12 bases between them. Together with reference TRBV5-6 and TRBJ1-3, the CDR3 gives the full variable domain: DAGVTQSPTHLIKTRGQQVTLRCSPKSGHDTVSWYQQALGQGPQFIFQYYEEEERQRGNFPDRFSGHQFPNYSSELNVNALLLGDSALYLCATHRAAGNTIYFGEGSWLTVV.

This chain uses TRBV27 with TRBJ1-2; D possibly corresponds to TRBD1 (5 bases). V dropped 3 bases and J dropped 8 bases, with 16 bases sitting between them. CDR1 and CDR2 (germline): MNHEY, SMNVEV (reference sequence). CDR3 length equals 14 residues. The CDR3 coding sequence is TGTGCCAGCAGTTTCGTGGGGGGGGGAAGCGGCTACACCTTC. As protein: CASSFVGGGSGYTF.

The V and J genes are TRBV9 and TRBJ1-2; D not certain. This CDR3 has 11 residues. Germline V CDR1 and CDR2: SGDLS, YYNGEE. V lost 3 bases and J 8 bases, leaving 8 bases between the germline ends. The CDR3 spells CASSAHSGYTF. Here the CDR3 DNA reads TGTGCCAGCAGCGCTCACTCAGGCTACACCTTC.

V gene TRBV30 combines with J gene TRBJ1-6; D gene ambiguous. This CDR3 has 17 residues. V was trimmed by 0 bases and J by 0 bases, leaving 12 bases between them. In germline, CDR1 is GTSNPN, CDR2 SVGIG (reference sequence). The CDR3 sequence: CAWSVGEGSSYNSPLHF. The CDR3 bases are TGTGCCTGGAGTGTAGGCGAGGGAAGCTCCTATAATTCACCCCTCCACTTT. The entire variable domain, with the rest obtained from reference TRBV30 and TRBJ1-6, is as follows: SQTIHQWPATLVQPVGSPLSLECTVEGTSNPNLYWYRQAAGRGLQLLFYSVGIGQISSEVPQNLSASRPQDRQFILSSKKLLLSDSGFYLCAWSVGEGSSYNSPLHFGNGTRLTVT.

The chain employs TRBV29-1 and TRBJ1-3; D might be TRBD1 (6 bases). The CDR3 length is 18 residues. Between the trimmed V and J ends, which lost 7 bases and 0 bases, there was a span of 25 bases. Germline loops: CDR1 SQVTM, CDR2 ANQGSEA. The CDR3 region has the DNA TGCAGCGCGAACCCGGACAGTGAGGTCATTTGCTCTGGAAACACCATATATTTT. Its protein is CSANPDSEVICSGNTIYF. Complete variable domain (other parts from reference TRBV29-1 and TRBJ1-3): SAVISQKPSRDICQRGTSLTIQCQVDSQVTMMFWYRQQPGQSLTLIATANQGSEATYESGFVIDKFPISRPNLTFSTLTVSNMSPEDSSIYLCSANPDSEVICSGNTIYFGEGSWLTVV.

The chain recombines TRBV5-1 with TRBJ2-3; 7 nucleotides match TRBD2. Trimming cost V 4 bases and J 3 bases; bases outside gene matches: 5. Looked up from germline, CDR1 is SGHRS and CDR2 is YFSETQ. The CDR3 is 14 residues long. The CDR3 DNA sequence: TGCGCCAGCAGCAAGGGACTACTTACAGATACGCAGTATTTT. This translates into CASSKGLLTDTQYF. The full variable domain, its missing parts supplied by reference TRBV5-1 and TRBJ2-3, is KAGVTQTPRYLIKTRGQQVTLSCSPISGHRSVSWYQQTPGQGLQFLFEYFSETQRNKGNFPGRFSGRQFSNSRSEMNVSTLELGDSALYLCASSKGLLTDTQYFGPGTRLTVL.

Notes on this clone: A read error may produce the germline difference seen at one junction end. The rearrangement joins TRBV2 to TRBJ1-5, with 8 bases fitting TRBD1. CDR3 size: 16 residues. Germline V gene lookup returns CDR1 SNHLY and CDR2 FYNNEI. CDR3 sequence (DNA): TGTGCCAGCAATGAAGACGGGACAGGCGGCGATCAGCCCCAGCATTTT. Its translation: CASNEDGTGGDQPQHF.

The chain carries TRBV18 and TRBJ1-2; 8 bases fit TRBD1. The CDR3 runs to 17 residues. J gave up 1 base and V 1 base, and 8 bases lay outside the gene matches. Germline V gene lookup returns CDR1 KGHSH and CDR2 LQKENI. DNA for the CDR3: TGTGCCAGCTCACCACTTGGCAGGGGGCTGAATAACTATGGCTACACCTTC. Its protein product is CASSPLGRGLNNYGYTF.

The genes are TRBV9 and TRBJ2-3, with 14 bases identical to TRBD2. CDR3 length: 18 amino acids. Per germline, CDR1 SGDLS and CDR2 YYNGEE. V shed 0 bases, J shed 5 bases, and the junction held 8 bases outside the gene matches. In DNA, the CDR3 is TGTGCCAGCAGCGTAGCACCGTCTGGACTAGCGGGGGGAGATACGCAGTATTTT. Encoded protein: CASSVAPSGLAGGDTQYF.

The chain links TRBV3-1 (or the pseudogene TRBV3-2) to TRBJ2-2; 9 positions match TRBD1. CDR1 and CDR2 from the germline V gene are LGHDT and YNNKEL (reference sequence). Trimming cost V 7 bases and J 7 bases; bases outside gene matches: 4. The CDR3 consists of 13 residues. The CDR3 nucleotides are TGTGCCAGCACCACAGGGGGCCTCGGGGAGCTGTTTTTT. Its protein product is CASTTGGLGELFF.

In its sample, this clone was seen a few times. The rearrangement joins TRBV11-2 to TRBJ1-1; D is ambiguous. The CDR3 is 14 amino acids. V gave up 1 base and J gave up 5 bases, with 11 bases separating them. The germline V gene encodes CDR1 SGHAT and CDR2 FQNNGV. The DNA of the CDR3 is TGTGCCAGCAGCTTAGCGGGGTCTCAAACTGAAGCTTTCTTT. It encodes CASSLAGSQTEAFF.

The chain employs TRBV28 and TRBJ1-4, with 7 nucleotides matching TRBD1. Per germline, CDR1 MDHEN and CDR2 SYDVKM. The CDR3 is 16 amino acids. V was pared by 6 bases and J by 8 bases, with 15 bases of the junction left unmatched. The CDR3 DNA follows: TGTGCCAGCAGCTCACGGCCCCAGGGGGTGGGCGAAAAACTGTTTTTT. Translating it yields CASSSRPQGVGEKLFF.

This clone is a singleton in its sample. V is TRBV6-5 and J is TRBJ2-2; D might be TRBD1 (5 bases). CDR1 is MNHEY, CDR2 SVGAGI, per germline. This CDR3 spans 14 amino acids. Trimming stripped 11 bases from V and 0 bases from J, with 13 bases between. CDR3 protein: CACQGTTNTGELFF. Here the CDR3 DNA reads TGTGCCTGCCAGGGCACTACGAACACCGGGGAGCTGTTTTTT.

The rearrangement uses TRBV6-5 and TRBJ1-1; D is uncertain. CDR1 is MNHEY and CDR2 is SVGAGI in the germline V gene. The CDR3 has 16 residues. The ends were cut back, 0 bases at V and 0 bases at J, with 11 bases in the middle. The CDR3 sequence: CASSYSLQTLNTEAFF. The CDR3 DNA reads TGTGCCAGCAGTTACTCCCTCCAGACATTGAACACTGAAGCTTTCTTT.

This clone was seen more than once but under ten times. The chain has TRBV9 and TRBJ2-3; 7 nucleotides match TRBD1. V lost 4 bases and J lost 0; bases outside the gene matches: 5. The CDR3 consists of 15 residues. Germline CDR1 reads SGDLS; CDR2 reads YYNGEE. CDR3 protein: CASSQTGISTDTQYF. The CDR3 bases are TGTGCCAGCAGCCAGACAGGGATAAGCACAGATACGCAGTATTTT.

The chain carries TRBV10-3 and TRBJ1-1; tentative D call: TRBD1 (6 bases). This CDR3 has 13 residues. Trimming pared 6 bases from V and 3 bases from J, leaving 11 bases between. Germline V gene data show CDR1 as ENHRY and CDR2 as SYGVKD. DNA of the CDR3: TGTGCCATCAGCCAGGGGAGGGACACTGAAGCTTTCTTT. This encodes CAISQGRDTEAFF.

The chain is built from TRBV28 and TRBJ1-2; D ambiguous. V was cut by 5 bases and J by 8 bases, with 18 bases left in between. Germline-derived CDR1 and CDR2 are MDHEN and SYDVKM. This CDR3 has 14 residues. This CDR3 is CASSPPVPGNGYTF. The CDR3 DNA reads TGTGCCAGCAGTCCTCCGGTCCCCGGGAACGGCTACACCTTC.

The V and J genes are TRBV7-2 and TRBJ1-1; the D gene is possibly TRBD1 (5 bases). V lost 1 base, J lost 4 bases, and 13 bases lay in between. CDR1 and CDR2 (germline): SGHTA, FQGNSA. The CDR3 spans 15 residues. CDR3 sequence reads: CASSLVATEFTEAFF. DNA for the CDR3: TGTGCCAGCAGCTTAGTCGCGACAGAATTCACTGAAGCTTTCTTT.

In DNA form, the CDR3 reads TGTGCCAGCAGTTACGTAGTGGGGGCAAGTTATGGCTACACCTTC. Amino acid sequence: CASSYVVGASYGYTF. The rearrangement links TRBV6-5 to TRBJ1-2, with D perhaps TRBD1 (6 bases). Germline CDR1 reads MNHEY; CDR2 reads SVGAGI. Trimming took off 2 bases at V and 5 bases at J, with 15 bases between the two ends. This CDR3 contains 15 residues.

This clone was picked up a small number of times. The CDR3 DNA follows: TGTGCCAGCAGCTTGTGGGACAGGGAGGCCGCTGAAGCTTTCTTT. The encoded protein is CASSLWDREAAEAFF. The rearrangement links TRBV7-8 to TRBJ1-1, with 9 bases matching TRBD1. J was trimmed by 6 bases and V by 3 bases; bases with no gene match: 8. This CDR3 has 15 amino acids. The V gene's germline CDR1 is SGHVS and CDR2 FQNEAQ.

V and J are TRBV30 and TRBJ1-1, with 12 nucleotides matching TRBD1. The V segment lost 5 bases and the J segment 8 bases; nucleotides outside the gene matches: 3. The CDR3 sequence is 12 residues long. The germline gives CDR1 GTSNPN, CDR2 SVGIG (reference sequence). This CDR3 is CAWRDRGLEAFF. DNA of the CDR3: TGTGCCTGGCGGGACAGGGGGCTAGAAGCTTTCTTT.

This sequence joins TRBV3-1 (or the pseudogene TRBV3-2) and TRBJ1-5; D not resolved. Deletions cut 1 base from V and 3 bases from J, with 10 bases between. Germline assignment: CDR1 LGHDT and CDR2 YNNKEL (reference sequence). This CDR3 region has 15 residues. DNA for the CDR3: TGTGCCAGCAGCCAAGGGGCCTTGAACAATCAGCCCCAGCATTTT. This gives the protein CASSQGALNNQPQHF.